This T cell receptor beta chain was sequenced in a study of T cell repertoires in ileal Crohn's disease. Overall study findings and caveats: Every patient over 26.8% clonality showed endoscopic recurrence.

A word on this clone: As yet, its antigen is unknown. Different DNA sequences within this sample yield the same CDR3.

Repertoires were generated with immunoSEQ multiplex PCR, while TCRdb's copy carries only in-frame clones and drops some. The sample shows approximately 6,700 clones, 72% of them seen only once. The V gene's germline CDR1 is SGHRS and CDR2 YFSETQ. The CDR3 has 12 residues. Between the trimmed V and J ends, which lost 0 bases and 8 bases, there was a span of 8 bases. Time point described: proximal margin of the surgical specimen (macroscopically non-inflamed). The V gene is TRBV5-1, the J gene TRBJ1-2, with unresolved D. This TCR was sampled from an adult with Crohn's disease. The specimen was ileal tissue. The CDR3 loop reads CASSLDGNGYTF. Written as DNA, the CDR3 is TGCGCCAGCAGCTTGGACGGAAACGGCTACACCTTC.